These 5 T cell receptor beta chains were all obtained from the same sample, sequenced in a study of cytomegalovirus exposure and HLA in healthy donors. Measured with immunoSEQ multiplex PCR; TCRdb has only the in-frame clones, and not every one. The sample gives 300,000 to 400,000 clones, 88% of which show up once; around 0.88% is in the top ten. Sequencing was performed on PBMCs. Receptors originate from a man aged 25-45 years in good health and CMV-seronegative.

The V gene is TRBV15, the J gene TRBJ1-2, with 8 bases aligning to TRBD1. V shed 3 bases, J shed 6 bases, and the junction held 6 bases outside the gene matches. The CDR3 loop spans 14 amino acids. Germline CDR1 reads LNHNV; CDR2 reads YYDKDF (reference sequence). CDR3 bases: TGTGCCACCAGCAGTAACAGGGGGTATGATGGCTACACCTTC. This codes for CATSSNRGYDGYTF.

The chain combines TRBV7-7 with TRBJ2-7, with TRBD1 matching over 8 bases. Germline V gene lookup returns CDR1 SSHAT and CDR2 FNYEAQ (reference sequence). The trim removed 5 bases at V and 5 bases at J, leaving 14 bases unmatched. CDR3 length: 16 amino acids. CDR3 DNA: TGTGCCAGCAGCCCTTGGGTTAGTGCAGGGGGCGACGAGCAGTACTTC. This sequence encodes CASSPWVSAGGDEQYF.

The rearrangement links TRBV7-6 to TRBJ1-1; TRBD1 aligns across 7 bases. V was clipped by 3 bases and J by 0 bases; unmatched bases: 4. Per the germline V gene, CDR1 is SGHVS and CDR2 is FNYEAQ. This CDR3 has 15 residues. The CDR3 sequence is CASSFRQGLNTEAFF. CDR3 in DNA: TGTGCCAGCAGCTTCCGACAGGGCCTGAACACTGAAGCTTTCTTT.

V gene TRBV5-1 combines with J gene TRBJ2-5; TRBD1 is a possible D gene (6 bases). Looked up from germline, CDR1 is SGHRS and CDR2 is YFSETQ. V gave up 4 bases and J gave up 2 bases, with 9 bases separating them. The CDR3 is 13 amino acids. CDR3 nucleotides: TGCGCCAGCAGCCCGGACAGTCAAGAGACCCAGTACTTC. Its translation is CASSPDSQETQYF.

The CDR3 DNA reads as TGTGCCAGCAGCCCTAAGTCTAGCGGGGACTCCTACAATGAGCAGTTCTTC. Translation: CASSPKSSGDSYNEQFF. The chain couples TRBV5-4 to TRBJ2-1, with TRBD2 matching 9 bases. CDR1 SGHNT and CDR2 YYREEE come from the germline V gene (reference sequence). This CDR3 region has 17 residues. Unmatched junction bases numbered 8, after V lost 4 bases and J lost 0 bases.